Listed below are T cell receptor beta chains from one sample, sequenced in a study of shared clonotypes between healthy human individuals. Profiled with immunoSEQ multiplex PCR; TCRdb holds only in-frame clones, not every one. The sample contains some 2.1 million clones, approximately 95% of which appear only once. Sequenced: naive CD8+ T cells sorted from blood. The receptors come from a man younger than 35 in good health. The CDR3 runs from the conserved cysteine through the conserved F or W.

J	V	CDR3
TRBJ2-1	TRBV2	CASSDFVQFNEQFF
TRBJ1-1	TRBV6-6	CASSYMGTNTEAFF
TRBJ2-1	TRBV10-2	CASSVGTHNEQFF
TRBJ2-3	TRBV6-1	CAARGQTDTQYF
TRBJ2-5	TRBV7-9	CASSPTGGELETQYF
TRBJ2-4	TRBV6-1	CASTTSPAPKNIQYF
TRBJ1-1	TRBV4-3	CASSQGGSNTEAFF
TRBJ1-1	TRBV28	CASRQLMNTEAFF
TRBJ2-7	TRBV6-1	CASSAVGYYEQYF
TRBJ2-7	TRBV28	CASSLHRTTYEQYF
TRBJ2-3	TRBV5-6	CASSLASWDTQYF
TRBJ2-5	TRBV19	CASSIGGAGETQYF
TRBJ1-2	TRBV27	CASSLWGADGYTF
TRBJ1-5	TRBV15	CATSGGQYSNQPQHF
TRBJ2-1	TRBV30	CAWTGLAETSYNEQFF
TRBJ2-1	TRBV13	CASSVAGEEQFF
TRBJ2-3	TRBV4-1	CASSQRSQATDTQYF
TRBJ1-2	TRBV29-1	CSVEDQKGNYGYTF
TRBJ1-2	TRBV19	CASSSRDRSYYGYTF
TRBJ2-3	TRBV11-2	CASSLGAGDTDTQYF
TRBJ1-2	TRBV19	CASSIDLGTGTSSGGYTF
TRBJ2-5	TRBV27	CASSLEGQETQYF
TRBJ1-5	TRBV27	CASSLGTGLNQPQHF
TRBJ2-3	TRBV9	CASSVPPSTDTQYF
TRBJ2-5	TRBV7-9	CASSSLGETQYF
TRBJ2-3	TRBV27	CASGYSTDTQYF
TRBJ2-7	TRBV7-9	CASSSTGASAYEQYF
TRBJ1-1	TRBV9	CASSGGQLEAFF
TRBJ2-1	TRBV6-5	CASSYNGNEQFF
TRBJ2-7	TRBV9	CASSDRGHEQYF
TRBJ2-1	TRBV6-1	CASSVRASYNEQFF
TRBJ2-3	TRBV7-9	CASSLPLAGEETDTQYF
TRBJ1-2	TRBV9	CASSETDSYGYTF
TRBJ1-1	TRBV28	CASSGGNEAFF
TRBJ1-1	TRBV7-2	CASSLTRRKNTEAFF
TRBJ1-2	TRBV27	CASSPDGRNYGYTF
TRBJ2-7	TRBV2	CASIEDWAYEQYF
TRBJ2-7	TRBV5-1	CASSGTGQHSYEQYF
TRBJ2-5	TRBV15	CATSPQGQETQYF
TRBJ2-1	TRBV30	CAWVPPAVPHEQFF
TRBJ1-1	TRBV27	CASSYQSSWGSDRRSSEAFF
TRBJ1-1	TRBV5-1	CASSHRTGDPEAFF
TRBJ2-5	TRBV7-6	CASSLGDPETQYF
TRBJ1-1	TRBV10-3	CAISDLGLNTEAFF
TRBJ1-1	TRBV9	CASSRDRAGVTEAFF
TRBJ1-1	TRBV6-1	CASSEGPRQDLNTEAFF
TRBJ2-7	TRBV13	CASSLGLAGAYEQYF
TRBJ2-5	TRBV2	CASSEQGWETQYF
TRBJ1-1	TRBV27	CASSLSSGKAFF
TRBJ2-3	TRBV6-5	CASTDRAAHYTQYF
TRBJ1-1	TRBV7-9	CAIPDSLGTEAFF
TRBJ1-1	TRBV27	CASSLGMNTEAFF